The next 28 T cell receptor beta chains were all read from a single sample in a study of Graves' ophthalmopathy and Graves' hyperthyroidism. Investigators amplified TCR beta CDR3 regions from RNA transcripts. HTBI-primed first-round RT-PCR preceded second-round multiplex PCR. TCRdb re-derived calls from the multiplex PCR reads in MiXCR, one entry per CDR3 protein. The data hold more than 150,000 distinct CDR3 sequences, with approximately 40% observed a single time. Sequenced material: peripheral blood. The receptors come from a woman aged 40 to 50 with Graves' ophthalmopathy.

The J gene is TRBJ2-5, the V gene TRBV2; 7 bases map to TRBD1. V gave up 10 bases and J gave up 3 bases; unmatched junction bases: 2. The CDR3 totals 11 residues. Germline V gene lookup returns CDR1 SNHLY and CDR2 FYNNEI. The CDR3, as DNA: TGTGCCACCGACAGGGAAGAGACCCAGTACTTC. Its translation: CATDREETQYF.

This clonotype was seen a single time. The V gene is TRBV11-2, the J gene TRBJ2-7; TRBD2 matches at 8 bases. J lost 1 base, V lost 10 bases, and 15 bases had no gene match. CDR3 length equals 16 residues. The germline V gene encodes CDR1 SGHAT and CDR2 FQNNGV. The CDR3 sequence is CATAIQLAVLSYEQYF. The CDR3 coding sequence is TGTGCCACTGCGATCCAACTAGCGGTCCTTTCCTACGAGCAGTACTTC.

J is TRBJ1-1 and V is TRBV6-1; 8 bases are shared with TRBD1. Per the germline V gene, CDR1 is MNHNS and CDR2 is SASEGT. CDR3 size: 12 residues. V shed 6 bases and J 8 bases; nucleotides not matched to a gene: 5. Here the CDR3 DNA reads TGTGCCAGCAGACGGGACAGGTCGGAAGCTTTCTTT. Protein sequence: CASRRDRSEAFF.

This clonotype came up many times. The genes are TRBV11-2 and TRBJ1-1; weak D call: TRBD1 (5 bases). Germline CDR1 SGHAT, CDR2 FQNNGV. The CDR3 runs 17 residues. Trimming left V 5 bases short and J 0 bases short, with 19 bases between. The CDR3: CASSPQGSRGMNTEAFF. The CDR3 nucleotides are TGTGCCAGCAGCCCCCAGGGCTCAAGAGGAATGAACACTGAAGCTTTCTTT. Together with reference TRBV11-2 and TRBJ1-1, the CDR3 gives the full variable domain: EAGVAQSPRYKIIEKRQSVAFWCNPISGHATLYWYQQILGQGPKLLIQFQNNGVVDDSQLPKDRFSAERLKGVDSTLKIQPAKLEDSAVYLCASSPQGSRGMNTEAFFGQGTRLTVV.

Written as DNA, the CDR3 is TGTGCCAGCATACCTGCGCGACCGACGGGCGAGCAGTACTTC. Amino acid sequence: CASIPARPTGEQYF. The chain links TRBV28 to TRBJ2-7, with D unclear. V lost 7 bases and J lost 6, with 19 bases in between. From germline, CDR1 is MDHEN and CDR2 SYDVKM. The CDR3 totals 14 residues.

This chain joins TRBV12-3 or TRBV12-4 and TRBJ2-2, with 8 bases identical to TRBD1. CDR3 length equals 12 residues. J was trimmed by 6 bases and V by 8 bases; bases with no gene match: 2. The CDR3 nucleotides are TGTGCCAGCGGGGGACAGGCCGGGGAGCTGTTTTTT. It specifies CASGGQAGELFF.

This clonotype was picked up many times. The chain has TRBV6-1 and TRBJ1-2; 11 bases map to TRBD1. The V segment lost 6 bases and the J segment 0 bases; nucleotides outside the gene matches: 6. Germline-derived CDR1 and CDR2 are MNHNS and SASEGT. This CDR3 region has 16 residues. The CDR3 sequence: CASSEGQGGPNYGYTF. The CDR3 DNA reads TGTGCCAGCAGCGAGGGACAGGGGGGGCCTAACTATGGCTACACCTTC.

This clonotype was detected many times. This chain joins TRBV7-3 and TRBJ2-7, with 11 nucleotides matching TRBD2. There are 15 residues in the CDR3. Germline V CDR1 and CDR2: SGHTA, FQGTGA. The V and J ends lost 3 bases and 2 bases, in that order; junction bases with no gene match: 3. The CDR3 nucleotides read TGTGCCAGCAGCTTTTTTAGCGGGAGGGCCTACGAGCAGTACTTC. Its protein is CASSFFSGRAYEQYF.

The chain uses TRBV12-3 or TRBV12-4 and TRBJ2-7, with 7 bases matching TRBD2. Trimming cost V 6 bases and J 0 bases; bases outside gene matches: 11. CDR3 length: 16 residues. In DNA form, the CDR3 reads TGTGCCAGCAGCTCAGTATGGGGGGGTAACTCCTACGAGCAGTACTTC. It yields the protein CASSSVWGGNSYEQYF.

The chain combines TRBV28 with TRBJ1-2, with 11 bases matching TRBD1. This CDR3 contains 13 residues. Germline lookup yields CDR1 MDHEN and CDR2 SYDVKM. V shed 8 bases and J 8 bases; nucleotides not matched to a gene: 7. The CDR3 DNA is TGTGCCAGCGACGGACAGGGGGCGGGCGGCTACACCTTC. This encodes CASDGQGAGGYTF.

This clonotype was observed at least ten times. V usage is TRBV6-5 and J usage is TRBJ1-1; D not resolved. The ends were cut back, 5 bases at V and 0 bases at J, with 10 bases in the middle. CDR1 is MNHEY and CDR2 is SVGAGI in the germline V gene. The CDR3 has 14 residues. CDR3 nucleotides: TGTGCCAGCAGTCATCTCGTGATGAACACTGAAGCTTTCTTT. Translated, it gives CASSHLVMNTEAFF.

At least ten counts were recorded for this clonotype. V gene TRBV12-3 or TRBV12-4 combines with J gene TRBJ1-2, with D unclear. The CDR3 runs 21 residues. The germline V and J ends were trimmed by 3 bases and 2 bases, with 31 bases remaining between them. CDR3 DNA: TGTGCCAGCAGTTTCCGGGGTCCAAGGATTTCCCAATACCAGTCGAACTATGGCTACACCTTC. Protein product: CASSFRGPRISQYQSNYGYTF.

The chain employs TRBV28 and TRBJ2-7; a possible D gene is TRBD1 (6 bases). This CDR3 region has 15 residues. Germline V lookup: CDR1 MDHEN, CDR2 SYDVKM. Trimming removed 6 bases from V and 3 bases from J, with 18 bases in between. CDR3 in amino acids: CASSLVSGESYEQYF. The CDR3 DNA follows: TGTGCCAGCAGCTTAGTATCAGGGGAAAGCTACGAGCAGTACTTC.

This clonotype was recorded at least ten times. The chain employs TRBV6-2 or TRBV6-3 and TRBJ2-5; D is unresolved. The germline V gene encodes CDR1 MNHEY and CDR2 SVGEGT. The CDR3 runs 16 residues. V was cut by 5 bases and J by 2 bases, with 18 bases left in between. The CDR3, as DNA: TGTGCCAGCAGTCCCATATCTAGTGTGAGGCAAGAGACCCAGTACTTC. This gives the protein CASSPISSVRQETQYF.

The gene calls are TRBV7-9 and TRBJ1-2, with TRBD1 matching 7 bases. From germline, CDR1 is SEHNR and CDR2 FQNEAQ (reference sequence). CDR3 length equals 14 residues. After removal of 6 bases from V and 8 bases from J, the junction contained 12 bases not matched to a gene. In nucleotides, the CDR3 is TGTGCCAGCAGTGATCCCAGGGGGTCGGGGGGCTACACCTTC. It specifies CASSDPRGSGGYTF.

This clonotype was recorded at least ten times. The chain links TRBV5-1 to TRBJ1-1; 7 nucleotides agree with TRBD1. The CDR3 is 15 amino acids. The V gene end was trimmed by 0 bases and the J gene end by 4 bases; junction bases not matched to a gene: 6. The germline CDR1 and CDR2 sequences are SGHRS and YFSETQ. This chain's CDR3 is CASSLVGGEATEAFF. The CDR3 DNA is TGCGCCAGCAGCTTGGTAGGGGGCGAGGCCACTGAAGCTTTCTTT.

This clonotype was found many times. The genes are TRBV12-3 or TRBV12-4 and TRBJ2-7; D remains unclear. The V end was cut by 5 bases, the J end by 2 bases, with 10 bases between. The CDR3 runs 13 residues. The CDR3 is CASSLTDTYEQYF. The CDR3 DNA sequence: TGTGCCAGCAGTCTGACCGACACCTACGAGCAGTACTTC.

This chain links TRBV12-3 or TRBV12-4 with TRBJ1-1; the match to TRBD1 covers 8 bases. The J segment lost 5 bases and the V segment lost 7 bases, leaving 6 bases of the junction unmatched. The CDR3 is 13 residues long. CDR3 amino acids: CASTQGAGTEAFF. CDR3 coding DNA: TGTGCCAGCACCCAGGGGGCAGGAACTGAAGCTTTCTTT.

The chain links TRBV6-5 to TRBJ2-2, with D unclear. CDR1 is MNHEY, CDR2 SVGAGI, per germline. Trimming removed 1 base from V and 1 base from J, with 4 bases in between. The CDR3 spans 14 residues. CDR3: CASSYFQNTGELFF. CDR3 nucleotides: TGTGCCAGCAGTTACTTTCAGAACACCGGGGAGCTGTTTTTT.

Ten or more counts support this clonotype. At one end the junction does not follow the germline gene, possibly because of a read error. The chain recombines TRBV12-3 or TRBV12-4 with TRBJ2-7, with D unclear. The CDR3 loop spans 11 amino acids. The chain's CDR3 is CASSNYYGQYF. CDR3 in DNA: TGTGCCAGCAGCAATTACTACGGGCAGTACTTC.

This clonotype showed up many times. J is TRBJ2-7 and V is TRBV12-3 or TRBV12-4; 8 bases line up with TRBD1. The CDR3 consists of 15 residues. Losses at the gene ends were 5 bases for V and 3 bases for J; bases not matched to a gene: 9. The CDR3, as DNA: TGTGCCAGCAGTCCATGGACAGGGTCGCGCTACGAGCAGTACTTC. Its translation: CASSPWTGSRYEQYF.

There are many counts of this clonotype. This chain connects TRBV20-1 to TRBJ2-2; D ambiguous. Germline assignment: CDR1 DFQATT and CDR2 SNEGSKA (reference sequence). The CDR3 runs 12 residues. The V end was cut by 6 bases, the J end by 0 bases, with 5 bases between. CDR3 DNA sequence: TGCAGTGCCGATTCGAACACCGGGGAGCTGTTTTTT. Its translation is CSADSNTGELFF.

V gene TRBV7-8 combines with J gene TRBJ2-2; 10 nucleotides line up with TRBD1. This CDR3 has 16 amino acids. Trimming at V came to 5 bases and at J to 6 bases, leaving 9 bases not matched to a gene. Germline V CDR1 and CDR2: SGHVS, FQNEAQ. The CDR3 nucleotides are TGTGCCAGCAGCGACACCGGGACAGGGGTCTCCGGGGAGCTGTTTTTT. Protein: CASSDTGTGVSGELFF.

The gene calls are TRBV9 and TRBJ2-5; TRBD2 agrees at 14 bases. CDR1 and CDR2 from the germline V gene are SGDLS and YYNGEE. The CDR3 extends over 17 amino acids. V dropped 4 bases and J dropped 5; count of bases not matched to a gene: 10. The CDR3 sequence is CASSPHQGLAGVETQYF. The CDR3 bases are TGTGCCAGCAGCCCGCACCAGGGACTAGCGGGGGTGGAGACCCAGTACTTC.

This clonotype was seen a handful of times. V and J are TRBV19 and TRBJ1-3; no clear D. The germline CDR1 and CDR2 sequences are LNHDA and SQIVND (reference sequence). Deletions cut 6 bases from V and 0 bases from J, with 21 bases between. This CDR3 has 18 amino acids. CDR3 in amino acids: CASSPITWDLFSGNTIYF. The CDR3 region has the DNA TGTGCCAGTAGCCCGATTACGTGGGATTTATTCTCTGGAAACACCATATATTTT.

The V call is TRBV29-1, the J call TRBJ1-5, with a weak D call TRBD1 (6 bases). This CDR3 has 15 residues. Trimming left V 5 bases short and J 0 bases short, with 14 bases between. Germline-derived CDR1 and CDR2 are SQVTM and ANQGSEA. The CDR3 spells CSVQTDSLSNQPQHF. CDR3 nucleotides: TGCAGCGTTCAGACGGACAGTCTTAGCAATCAGCCCCAGCATTTT.

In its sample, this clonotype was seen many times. CDR3 in DNA: TGTGCCAGCAGTCCGGACAGGGAAGGCTACACCTTC. Amino acids: CASSPDREGYTF. The chain couples TRBV6-5 to TRBJ1-2; 8 bases are a match to TRBD1. Trimming removed 5 bases from V and 8 bases from J; junction bases left unmatched: 4. The CDR3 covers 12 residues. CDR1 is MNHEY, CDR2 SVGAGI, per germline.

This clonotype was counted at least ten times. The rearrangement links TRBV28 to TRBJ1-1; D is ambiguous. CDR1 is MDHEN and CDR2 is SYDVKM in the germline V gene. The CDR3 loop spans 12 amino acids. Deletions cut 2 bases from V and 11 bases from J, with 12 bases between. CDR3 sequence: CASSLEYEAAFF. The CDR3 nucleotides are TGTGCCAGCAGTTTAGAGTACGAGGCGGCTTTCTTT.